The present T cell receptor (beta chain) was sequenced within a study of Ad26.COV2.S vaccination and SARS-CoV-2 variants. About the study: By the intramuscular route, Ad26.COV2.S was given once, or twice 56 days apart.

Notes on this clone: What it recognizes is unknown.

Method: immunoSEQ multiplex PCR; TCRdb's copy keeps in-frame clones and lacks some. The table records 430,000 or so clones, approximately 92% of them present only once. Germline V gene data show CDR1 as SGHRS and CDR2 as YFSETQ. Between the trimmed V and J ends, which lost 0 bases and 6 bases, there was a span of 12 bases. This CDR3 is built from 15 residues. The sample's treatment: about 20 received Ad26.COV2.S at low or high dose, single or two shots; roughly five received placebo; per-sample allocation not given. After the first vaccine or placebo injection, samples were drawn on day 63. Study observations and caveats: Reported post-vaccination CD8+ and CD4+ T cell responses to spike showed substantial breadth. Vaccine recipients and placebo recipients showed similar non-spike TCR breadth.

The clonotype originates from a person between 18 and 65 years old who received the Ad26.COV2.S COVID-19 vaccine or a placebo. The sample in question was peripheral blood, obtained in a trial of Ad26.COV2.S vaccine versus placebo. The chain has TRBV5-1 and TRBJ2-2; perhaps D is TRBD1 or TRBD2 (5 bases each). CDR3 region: CASSLVSGLPGELFF. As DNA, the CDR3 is TGCGCCAGCAGCTTGGTTTCGGGGCTCCCCGGGGAGCTGTTTTTT. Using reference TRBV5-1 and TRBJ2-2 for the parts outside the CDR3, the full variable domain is KAGVTQTPRYLIKTRGQQVTLSCSPISGHRSVSWYQQTPGQGLQFLFEYFSETQRNKGNFPGRFSGRQFSNSRSEMNVSTLELGDSALYLCASSLVSGLPGELFFGEGSRLTVL.